The 18 T cell receptor beta chains listed next were all sequenced from one sample in a study of blood T cell repertoires in COVID-19. Some clones are missing from TCRdb's copy, which holds only in-frame ones; the method was immunoSEQ multiplex PCR. This table has about 150,000 clones, roughly nine tenths appearing once. Material: peripheral blood. The receptors shown here come from a young man with COVID-19, enrolled during active disease.

The CDR3 nucleotides read TGCGCCAGCAGCAGGGGACAGGGGGCAGGAAACACCATATATTTT. Its protein product is CASSRGQGAGNTIYF. The chain combines TRBV5-1 with TRBJ1-3, with 12 positions matching TRBD1. The CDR3 has 15 residues. Trimming at V came to 4 bases and at J to 4 bases, leaving 3 bases not matched to a gene. CDR1 is SGHRS, CDR2 YFSETQ, per germline.

In regard to this clone: Sequence at one end of the junction differs from germline and may be a read error. The chain recombines TRBV7-9 with TRBJ1-4; TRBD1 agrees at 10 bases. The germline gives CDR1 SEHNR, CDR2 FQNEAQ (reference sequence). There are 14 residues in the CDR3. This CDR3 reads CASSSTGGYEKLLF. CDR3 in DNA: TGTGCCAGCAGCTCGACAGGGGGCTATGAAAAACTGCTTTTT.

J is TRBJ2-1 and V is TRBV11-3, with D hard to call. The V end lost 3 bases, the J end lost 9 bases, and 12 bases lay between the germline ends. CDR1 is SGHNT, CDR2 YENEEA, per germline. The CDR3 has 13 amino acids. CDR3 DNA sequence: TGTGCCAGCAGCTTGGTTAGAACTGGTGAGCAGTTCTTC. Translated, it gives CASSLVRTGEQFF.

The CDR3 coding sequence is TGTGCCAGCAGCTTGGGTCCAAAAAACATTCAGTACTTC. The encoded protein is CASSLGPKNIQYF. This chain uses TRBV5-4 with TRBJ2-4; D uncertain. Trimming took off 0 bases at V and 4 bases at J, with 5 bases between the two ends. This CDR3 comprises 13 residues. The germline V gene has CDR1 SGHNT and CDR2 YYREEE (reference sequence).

The chain carries TRBV4-3 and TRBJ2-3, with D possibly matching TRBD2 (5 bases). This CDR3 is built from 14 residues. The germline V gene encodes CDR1 LGHNA and CDR2 YSLEER. V shed 0 bases and J shed 4 bases, with 8 bases lying between them. DNA of the CDR3: TGCGCCAGCAGCCAAGATTGGGAGTCAGATACGCAGTATTTT. Protein: CASSQDWESDTQYF.

This chain joins TRBV9 and TRBJ1-1; D may be TRBD1 (6 bases). Trimming cost V 3 bases and J 4 bases, with 16 bases left between them. CDR1 is SGDLS, CDR2 YYNGEE, per germline. The CDR3 contains 15 residues. The chain's CDR3 is CASSAEQGRGTEAFF. The CDR3 DNA reads as TGTGCCAGCAGCGCAGAACAGGGAAGGGGCACTGAAGCTTTCTTT.

The chain links TRBV15 to TRBJ2-1; tentatively, D is TRBD1 (5 bases). The CDR3 sequence is 12 residues long. V was pared by 4 bases and J by 8 bases, with 9 bases between. Germline values: CDR1 LNHNV, CDR2 YYDKDF (reference sequence). In DNA form, the CDR3 reads TGTGCCACCAGCAACTGGGGCGATGAGCAGTTCTTC. This encodes CATSNWGDEQFF.

The chain carries TRBV19 and TRBJ1-4; no clear D. The CDR3 runs 15 residues. The ends were cut back, 5 bases at V and 0 bases at J, with 10 bases in the middle. Germline assignment: CDR1 LNHDA and CDR2 SQIVND (reference sequence). The DNA for the CDR3 is TGTGCCAGTAGTGGGCGAGGGACAACTAATGAAAAACTGTTTTTT. Translating gives CASSGRGTTNEKLFF.

The chain employs TRBV12-3 or TRBV12-4 and TRBJ1-3; D is ambiguous. There are 11 residues in the CDR3. CDR3 region: CVSRVGHTIYF. The CDR3 DNA follows: TGTGTTAGTCGGGTTGGTCACACCATATATTTT.

This chain joins TRBV10-2 and TRBJ1-2; 7 bases agree with TRBD1. Germline lookup yields CDR1 WSHSY and CDR2 SAAADI. With 3 bases clipped from V and 4 bases from J, the junction kept 8 bases outside the gene matches. CDR3 length: 15 residues. CDR3 sequence: CASSEYEGAPYGYTF. The CDR3 DNA reads as TGCGCCAGCAGTGAATATGAGGGGGCGCCCTATGGCTACACCTTC.

The chain couples TRBV19 to TRBJ2-1; no reliable D call. Germline assignment: CDR1 LNHDA and CDR2 SQIVND (reference sequence). The CDR3 totals 14 residues. V lost 3 bases and J 0 bases, leaving 6 bases between the germline ends. The CDR3 reads CASSIYHSYNEQFF. The DNA of the CDR3 is TGTGCCAGTAGTATCTATCACTCCTACAATGAGCAGTTCTTC.

The chain couples TRBV15 to TRBJ2-5; D perhaps matches TRBD1 (5 bases). The length of the CDR3 is 17 residues. Trimming shortened V by 0 bases and J by 3 bases, and 17 bases separated the two germline ends. In germline, CDR1 is LNHNV, CDR2 YYDKDF (reference sequence). CDR3 loop: CATSRDRGRVSEETQYF. CDR3 sequence (DNA): TGTGCCACCAGCAGAGATAGAGGCAGGGTATCGGAAGAGACCCAGTACTTC.

This chain joins TRBV19 and TRBJ1-2; D is possibly TRBD1 (6 bases). Germline V gives CDR1 LNHDA, CDR2 SQIVND (reference sequence). The CDR3 length is 14 residues. Trimming pared 7 bases from V and 5 bases from J, leaving 17 bases between. In nucleotides, the CDR3 is TGTGCCAGTAAACTAGGGGGAGAACTTTATGGCTACACCTTC. Amino acids: CASKLGGELYGYTF.

The gene calls are TRBV28 and TRBJ1-2, with 8 bases fitting TRBD1. This CDR3 contains 13 residues. Trimming at V came to 2 bases and at J to 4 bases, leaving 0 bases not matched to a gene. Germline V gene lookup returns CDR1 MDHEN and CDR2 SYDVKM. CDR3 DNA sequence: TGTGCCAGCAGTTTAACAGGGGGCTATGGCTACACCTTC. As protein: CASSLTGGYGYTF.

This clone has a handful of counts. The chain recombines TRBV18 with TRBJ2-7, with D possibly TRBD2 on 5 matching bases. Per the germline V gene, CDR1 is KGHSH and CDR2 is LQKENI. The CDR3 is 12 amino acids. Trimming stripped 3 bases from V and 2 bases from J, with 5 bases between. In nucleotides, the CDR3 is TGTGCCAGCTCACCGAGGGCCTACGAGCAGTACTTC. Its protein product is CASSPRAYEQYF.

The V and J genes are TRBV12-3 or TRBV12-4 and TRBJ2-1; no clear D. This CDR3 has 11 residues. Between the trimmed V and J ends, which lost 3 bases and 7 bases, there was a span of 4 bases. For the CDR3, the DNA is TGTGCCAGCAGTTTTAGTAATGAGCAGTTCTTC. It encodes CASSFSNEQFF.

The chain combines TRBV19 with TRBJ2-1; possibly TRBD2 for D (6 bases). The CDR3 runs 14 residues. The V end was cut by 5 bases, the J end by 0 bases, with 8 bases between. The germline gives CDR1 LNHDA, CDR2 SQIVND (reference sequence). CDR3 bases: TGTGCCAGTAGTGGAGGGAGCTCCTACAATGAGCAGTTCTTC. It codes for CASSGGSSYNEQFF. Full variable domain (outside the CDR3, taken from reference TRBV19 and TRBJ2-1): DGGITQSPKYLFRKEGQNVTLSCEQNLNHDAMYWYRQDPGQGLRLIYYSQIVNDFQKGDIAEGYSVSREKKESFPLTVTSAQKNPTAFYLCASSGGSSYNEQFFGPGTRLTVL.

The chain links TRBV27 to TRBJ2-1; 9 bases line up with TRBD2. Germline lookup yields CDR1 MNHEY and CDR2 SMNVEV (reference sequence). This CDR3 spans 17 amino acids. The junction had 6 bases not matched to a gene; V was cut back by 3 bases and J by 0 bases. The chain's CDR3 is CASSFSGRTSSYNEQFF. CDR3 in DNA: TGTGCCAGCAGTTTCAGCGGGAGGACGAGCTCCTACAATGAGCAGTTCTTC.